This T cell receptor beta chain was identified during a study of blood T cell repertoires in COVID-19. Original data processing: Researchers report that nucleated cell counts were estimated from reference gene primer amplification. Clones were sequenced by immunoSEQ multiplex PCR, and TCRdb holds only the in-frame ones, with some missing. V, J and clone size are taken as reported in that table, and D and trimming were inferred from the DNA itself. The repertoire holds around 450,000 clones, with approximately 90% as singletons. With V trimmed by 6 bases and J by 5 bases, 17 bases remained unmatched. Germline CDR1 is SEHNR and CDR2 is FQNEAQ (reference sequence). The CDR3 loop spans 17 amino acids.

The V gene is TRBV7-9, the J gene TRBJ2-7; 9 bases are shared with TRBD1. Material for sequencing was peripheral blood. The receptor was isolated from a woman under 40 with acute or convalescent COVID-19. The CDR3 here is CASRTTNRDRAIDEQYF. Here the CDR3 DNA reads TGTGCCAGCAGGACAACGAACCGGGACAGGGCGATCGACGAGCAGTACTTC. The variable domain in full, completed from reference TRBV7-9 and TRBJ2-7, reads DTGVSQNPRHKITKRGQNVTFRCDPISEHNRLYWYRQTLGQGPEFLTYFQNEAQLEKSRLLSDRFSAERPKGSFSTLEIQRTEQGDSAMYLCASRTTNRDRAIDEQYFGPGTRLTVT.